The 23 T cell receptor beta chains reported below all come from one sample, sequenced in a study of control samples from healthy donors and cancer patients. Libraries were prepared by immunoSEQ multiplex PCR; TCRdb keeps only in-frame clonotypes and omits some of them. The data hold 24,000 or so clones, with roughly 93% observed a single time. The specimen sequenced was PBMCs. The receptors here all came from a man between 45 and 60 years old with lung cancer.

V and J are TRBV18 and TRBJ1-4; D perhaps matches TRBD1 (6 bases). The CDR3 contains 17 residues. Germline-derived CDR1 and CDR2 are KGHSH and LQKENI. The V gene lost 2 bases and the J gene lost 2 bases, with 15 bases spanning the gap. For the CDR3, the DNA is TGTGCCAGCTCACCAAAACAGGGAGGAATGACTAATGAAAAACTGTTTTTT. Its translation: CASSPKQGGMTNEKLFF.

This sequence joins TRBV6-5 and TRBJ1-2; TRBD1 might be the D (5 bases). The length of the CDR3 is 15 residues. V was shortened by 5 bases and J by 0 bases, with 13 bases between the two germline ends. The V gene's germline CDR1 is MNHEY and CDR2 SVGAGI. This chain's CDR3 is CASSRDSSPNYGYTF. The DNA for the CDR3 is TGTGCCAGCAGTAGAGACAGCTCGCCTAACTATGGCTACACCTTC.

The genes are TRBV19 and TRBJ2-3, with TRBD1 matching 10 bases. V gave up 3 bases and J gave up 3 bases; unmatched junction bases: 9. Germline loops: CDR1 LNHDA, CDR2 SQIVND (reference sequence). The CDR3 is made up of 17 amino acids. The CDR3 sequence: CASSIGWTGGSTDTQYF. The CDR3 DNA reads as TGTGCCAGTAGTATTGGTTGGACAGGGGGTAGTACAGATACGCAGTATTTT.

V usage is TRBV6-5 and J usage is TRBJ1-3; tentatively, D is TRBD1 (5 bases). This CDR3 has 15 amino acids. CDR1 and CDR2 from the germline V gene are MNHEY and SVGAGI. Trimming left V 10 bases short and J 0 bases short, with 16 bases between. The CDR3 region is CANPARDVSGNTIYF. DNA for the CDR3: TGTGCCAACCCTGCCAGGGATGTCTCTGGAAACACCATATATTTT.

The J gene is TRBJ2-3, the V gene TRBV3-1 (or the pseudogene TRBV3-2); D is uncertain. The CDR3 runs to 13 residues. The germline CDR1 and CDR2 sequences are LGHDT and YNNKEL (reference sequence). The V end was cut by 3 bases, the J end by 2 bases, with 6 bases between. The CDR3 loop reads CASSQENTDTQYF. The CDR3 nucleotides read TGTGCCAGCAGCCAGGAGAACACAGATACGCAGTATTTT.

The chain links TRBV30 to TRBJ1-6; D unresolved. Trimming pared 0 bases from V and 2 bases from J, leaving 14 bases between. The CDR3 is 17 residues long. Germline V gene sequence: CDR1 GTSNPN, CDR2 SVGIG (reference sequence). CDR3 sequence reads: CAWSVSGRKAYNSPLHF. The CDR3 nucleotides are TGTGCCTGGAGTGTATCGGGCAGGAAGGCCTATAATTCACCCCTCCACTTT. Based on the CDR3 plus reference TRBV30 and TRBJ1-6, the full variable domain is SQTIHQWPATLVQPVGSPLSLECTVEGTSNPNLYWYRQAAGRGLQLLFYSVGIGQISSEVPQNLSASRPQDRQFILSSKKLLLSDSGFYLCAWSVSGRKAYNSPLHFGNGTRLTVT.

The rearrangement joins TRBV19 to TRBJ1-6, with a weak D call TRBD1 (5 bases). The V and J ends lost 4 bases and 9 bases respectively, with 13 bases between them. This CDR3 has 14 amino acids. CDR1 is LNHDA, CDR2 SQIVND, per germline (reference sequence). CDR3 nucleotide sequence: TGTGCCAGTAGTAGTGACAGCACTGGTTCACCCCTCCACTTT. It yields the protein CASSSDSTGSPLHF.

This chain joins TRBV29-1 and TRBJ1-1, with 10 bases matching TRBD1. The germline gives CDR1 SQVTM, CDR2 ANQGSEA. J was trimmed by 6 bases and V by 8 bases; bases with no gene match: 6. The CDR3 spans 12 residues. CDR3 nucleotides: TGCAGCCACCGGGACAGGGGAGCTGAAGCTTTCTTT. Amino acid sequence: CSHRDRGAEAFF.

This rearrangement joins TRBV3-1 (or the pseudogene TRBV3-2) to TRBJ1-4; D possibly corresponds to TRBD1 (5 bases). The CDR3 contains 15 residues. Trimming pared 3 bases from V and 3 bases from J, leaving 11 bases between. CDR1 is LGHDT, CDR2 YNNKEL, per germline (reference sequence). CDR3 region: CASSHAQGANEKLFF. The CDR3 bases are TGTGCCAGCAGCCACGCTCAGGGAGCTAATGAAAAACTGTTTTTT.

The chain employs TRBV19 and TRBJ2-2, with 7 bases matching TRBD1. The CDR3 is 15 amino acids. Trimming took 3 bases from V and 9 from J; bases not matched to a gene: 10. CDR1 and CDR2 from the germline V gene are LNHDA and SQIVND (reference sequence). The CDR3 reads CASSMGEGAARELFF. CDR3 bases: TGTGCCAGTAGTATGGGCGAGGGGGCGGCCCGGGAGCTGTTTTTT.

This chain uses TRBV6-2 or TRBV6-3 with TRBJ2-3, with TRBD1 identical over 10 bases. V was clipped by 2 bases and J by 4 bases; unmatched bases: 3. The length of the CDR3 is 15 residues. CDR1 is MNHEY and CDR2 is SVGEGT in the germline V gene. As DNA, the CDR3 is TGTGCCAGCAGTTACCGGACAGGGGGACCAGATACGCAGTATTTT. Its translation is CASSYRTGGPDTQYF.

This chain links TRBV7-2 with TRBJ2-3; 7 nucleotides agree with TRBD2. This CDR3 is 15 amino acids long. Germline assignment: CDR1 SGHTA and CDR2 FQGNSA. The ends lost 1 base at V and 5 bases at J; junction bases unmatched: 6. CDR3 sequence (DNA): TGTGCCAGCAGCTTAGTAACGGGGGGAGGAGATACGCAGTATTTT. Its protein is CASSLVTGGGDTQYF.

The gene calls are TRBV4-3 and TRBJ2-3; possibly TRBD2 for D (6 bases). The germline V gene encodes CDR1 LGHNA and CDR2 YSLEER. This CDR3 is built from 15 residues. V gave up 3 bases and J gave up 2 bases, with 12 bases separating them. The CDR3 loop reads CASSQFRTNTDTQYF. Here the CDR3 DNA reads TGCGCCAGCAGCCAGTTTAGGACTAACACAGATACGCAGTATTTT.

The CDR3 reads CASSLEASGGAETQYF. CDR3 DNA: TGTGCCAGCAGCTTAGAGGCCAGCGGGGGGGCGGAGACCCAGTACTTC. V and J are TRBV7-3 and TRBJ2-5; 10 nucleotides agree with TRBD2. The V gene's germline CDR1 is SGHTA and CDR2 FQGTGA. V dropped 2 bases and J dropped 5; count of bases not matched to a gene: 8. This CDR3 has 16 amino acids.

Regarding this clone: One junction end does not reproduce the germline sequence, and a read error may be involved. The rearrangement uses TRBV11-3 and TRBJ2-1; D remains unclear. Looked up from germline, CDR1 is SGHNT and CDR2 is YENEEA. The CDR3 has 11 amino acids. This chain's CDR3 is CASRGLGMLVF. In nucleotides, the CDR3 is TGTGCCAGCAGGGGGTTAGGGATGTTAGTCTTC.

Here the CDR3 reads CASSARQGARKNIQYF. CDR3 DNA sequence: TGTGCCAGTAGTGCTCGACAGGGGGCAAGGAAAAACATTCAGTACTTC. This chain uses TRBV19 with TRBJ2-4, with 10 bases aligning to TRBD1. The CDR3 has 16 amino acids. Germline-derived CDR1 and CDR2 are LNHDA and SQIVND (reference sequence). J was trimmed by 4 bases and V by 5 bases; bases with no gene match: 8.

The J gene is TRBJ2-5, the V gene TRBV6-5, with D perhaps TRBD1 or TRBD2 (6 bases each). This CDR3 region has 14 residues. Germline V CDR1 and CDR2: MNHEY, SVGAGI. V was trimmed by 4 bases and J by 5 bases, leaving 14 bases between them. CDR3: CASSFPGARETQYF. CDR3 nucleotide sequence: TGTGCCAGCAGTTTCCCGGGGGCTCGGGAGACCCAGTACTTC.

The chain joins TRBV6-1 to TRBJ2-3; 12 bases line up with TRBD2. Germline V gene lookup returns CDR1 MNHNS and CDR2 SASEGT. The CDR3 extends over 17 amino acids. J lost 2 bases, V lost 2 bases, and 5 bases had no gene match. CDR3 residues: CASSERTSGTFTDTQYF. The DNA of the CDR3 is TGTGCCAGCAGTGAAAGGACTAGCGGGACATTCACAGATACGCAGTATTTT.

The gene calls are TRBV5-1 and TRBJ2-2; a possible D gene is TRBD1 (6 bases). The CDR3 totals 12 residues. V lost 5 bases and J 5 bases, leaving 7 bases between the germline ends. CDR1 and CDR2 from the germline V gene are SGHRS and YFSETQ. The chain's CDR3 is CASRQGTGELFF. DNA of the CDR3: TGCGCCAGCAGACAGGGAACCGGGGAGCTGTTTTTT.

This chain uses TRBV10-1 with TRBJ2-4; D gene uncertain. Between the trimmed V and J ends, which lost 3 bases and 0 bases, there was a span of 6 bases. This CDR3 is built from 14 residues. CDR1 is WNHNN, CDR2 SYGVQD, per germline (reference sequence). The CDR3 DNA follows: TGCGCCAGCAGTGACAGTATAGCCAAAAACATTCAGTACTTC. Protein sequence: CASSDSIAKNIQYF.

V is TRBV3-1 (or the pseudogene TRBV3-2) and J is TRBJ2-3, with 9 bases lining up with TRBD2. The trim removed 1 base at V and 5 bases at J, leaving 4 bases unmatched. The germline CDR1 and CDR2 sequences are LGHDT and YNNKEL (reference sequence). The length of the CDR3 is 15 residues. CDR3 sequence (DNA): TGTGCCAGCAGCCAAGTAGCGGGGGCGGGAGATACGCAGTATTTT. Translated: CASSQVAGAGDTQYF.

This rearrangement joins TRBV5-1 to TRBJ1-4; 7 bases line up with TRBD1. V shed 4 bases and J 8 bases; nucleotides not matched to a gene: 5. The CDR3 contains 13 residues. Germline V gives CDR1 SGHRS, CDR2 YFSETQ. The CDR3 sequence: CASSPRQGEKLFF. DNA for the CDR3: TGCGCCAGCAGCCCTCGACAGGGAGAAAAACTGTTTTTT.

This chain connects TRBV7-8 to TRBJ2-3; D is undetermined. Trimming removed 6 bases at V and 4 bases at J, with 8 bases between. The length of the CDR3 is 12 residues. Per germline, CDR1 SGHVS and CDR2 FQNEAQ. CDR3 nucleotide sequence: TGTGCCAGCAGTGGACCCGCAGATACGCAGTATTTT. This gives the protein CASSGPADTQYF.